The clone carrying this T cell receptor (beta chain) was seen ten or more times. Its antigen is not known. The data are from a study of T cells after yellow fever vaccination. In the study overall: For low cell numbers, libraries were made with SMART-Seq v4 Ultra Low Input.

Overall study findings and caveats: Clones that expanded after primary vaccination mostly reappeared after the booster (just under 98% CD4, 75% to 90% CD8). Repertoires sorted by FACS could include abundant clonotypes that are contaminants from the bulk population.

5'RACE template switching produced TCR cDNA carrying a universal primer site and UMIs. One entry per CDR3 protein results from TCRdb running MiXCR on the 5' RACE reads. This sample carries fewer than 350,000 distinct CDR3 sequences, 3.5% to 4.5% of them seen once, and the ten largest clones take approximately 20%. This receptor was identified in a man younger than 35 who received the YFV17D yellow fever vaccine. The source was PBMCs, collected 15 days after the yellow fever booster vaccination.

CDR3 sequence (DNA): TGTGCCAGCAGCTTAGATCGCGGGGGGTACAATGAGCAGTTCTTC. Protein: CASSLDRGGYNEQFF. V and J are TRBV7-2 and TRBJ2-1, with 8 bases that match TRBD2. The junction had 3 bases not matched to a gene; V was cut back by 1 base and J by 4 bases. CDR3 length equals 15 residues. Germline V gene data show CDR1 as SGHTA and CDR2 as FQGNSA.